This T cell receptor (beta chain) was observed in a study of shared clonotypes between healthy human individuals. Clones were read by immunoSEQ multiplex PCR, and TCRdb kept only the in-frame ones, dropping some. The top ten hold roughly 0.4% of the sample, which has approximately 1.4 million clones, 95% to 99% seen once. The CDR3 runs to 15 residues. The V gene end was trimmed by 3 bases and the J gene end by 8 bases; junction bases not matched to a gene: 7. From germline, CDR1 is KGHSH and CDR2 LQKENI. The chain links TRBV18 to TRBJ2-1; TRBD1 matches 10 bases. The TCR originated in a man aged 25 to 40 in good health. Sequences were obtained from naive CD4+ T cells sorted from blood. Subset meaning: CD45RA+ positively selected. CDR3 nucleotides: TGTGCCAGCTCACCGGGACAGGGGTCTCGGGATGAGCAGTTCTTC. It encodes CASSPGQGSRDEQFF. Complete variable domain (other parts from reference TRBV18 and TRBJ2-1): NAGVMQNPRHLVRRRGQEARLRCSPMKGHSHVYWYRQLPEEGLKFMVYLQKENIIDESGMPKERFSAEFPKEGPSILRIQQVVRGDSAAYFCASSPGQGSRDEQFFGPGTRLTVL.